This T cell receptor beta chain is from a study of blood T cell repertoires in COVID-19. Looking at the study overall: PBMCs, B-cell-depleted T cells, or T cells were the source of the cDNA or gDNA that made up the material.

Method: immunoSEQ multiplex PCR; TCRdb's copy keeps in-frame clones and lacks some. Found here are over 300,000 clones, 75% to 90% of them singletons; the top ten hold less than 2.5%. The count of this clone is one. The participants were between roughly 18 and 89 years old and came from 24 US areas. Membership in each cohort depended on participant-reported clinical history. CDR1 is MNHEY, CDR2 SVGAGI, per germline. V was clipped by 8 bases and J by 7 bases; unmatched bases: 6. This CDR3 has 12 amino acids. The TCR originated in a man aged 25 to 40 who had recovered from COVID-19. Source material: PBMCs or T cells enriched from blood (not recorded which). The rearrangement links TRBV6-5 to TRBJ1-1; 8 bases align to TRBD1. The DNA of the CDR3 is TGTGCCAGCGGACGACAGGGGATTGAAGCTTTCTTT. It specifies CASGRQGIEAFF.